Listed below are T cell receptor beta chains from one sample, sequenced in a study of shared clonotypes between healthy human individuals. This table comes from immunoSEQ multiplex PCR, and its TCRdb copy is limited to in-frame clones, with some not included. The table shows roughly 2.1 million clones, with about 93% occurring only once. Sequencing input: naive CD8+ T cells from PBMCs. The receptors derive from a young man in good health. Some clones in this sample may be carry-over from other donors' samples. The CDR3 runs from the conserved cysteine through the conserved F or W. Each record gives: J gene, D gene, V gene, clone size, CDR3 protein, CDR3 DNA. D genes are given only for firm matches. Clone size appears in some rows only: once, few, many, or a class for an expanded clone.

j_call: TRBJ2-5; d_call: NA; v_call: TRBV28; clone_size: NA; cdr3_aa: CASRTPYQETQYF; cdr3_nt: TGTGCCAGCAGGACACCGTACCAAGAGACCCAGTACTTC
j_call: TRBJ1-1; d_call: NA; v_call: TRBV28; clone_size: NA; cdr3_aa: CATYRLNTEAFF; cdr3_nt: TGTGCCACGTACAGGTTGAACACTGAAGCTTTCTTT
j_call: TRBJ1-1; d_call: NA; v_call: TRBV19; clone_size: NA; cdr3_aa: CASSIVKDTEAFF; cdr3_nt: TGTGCCAGTAGTATCGTTAAGGACACTGAAGCTTTCTTT
j_call: TRBJ2-1; d_call: TRBD1; v_call: TRBV7-8; clone_size: NA; cdr3_aa: CASSFGTGAYNEQFF; cdr3_nt: TGTGCCAGCAGCTTCGGGACAGGGGCCTACAATGAGCAGTTCTTC
j_call: TRBJ2-7; d_call: TRBD1; v_call: TRBV27; clone_size: NA; cdr3_aa: CASSSGQGYHEQYF; cdr3_nt: TGTGCCAGCAGTTCCGGACAGGGGTACCACGAGCAGTACTTC
j_call: TRBJ2-3; d_call: NA; v_call: TRBV5-1; clone_size: NA; cdr3_aa: CASSSFRDTGTDTQYF; cdr3_nt: TGCGCCAGCAGCTCCTTCCGGGACACAGGCACAGATACGCAGTATTTT
j_call: TRBJ1-2; d_call: NA; v_call: TRBV13; clone_size: NA; cdr3_aa: CASSHGRAYGYTF; cdr3_nt: TGTGCCAGCAGCCACGGGAGGGCCTATGGCTACACCTTC
j_call: TRBJ1-1; d_call: NA; v_call: TRBV5-1; clone_size: once; cdr3_aa: CASSPPLQGSTEAFF; cdr3_nt: TGCGCCAGCAGCCCCCCCCTACAGGGATCCACTGAAGCTTTCTTT
j_call: TRBJ1-2; d_call: NA; v_call: TRBV12-5; clone_size: NA; cdr3_aa: CASVLCHCGYGYTF; cdr3_nt: TGTGCTAGTGTATTGTGTCATTGCGGCTATGGCTACACCTTC
j_call: TRBJ2-2; d_call: NA; v_call: TRBV7-9; clone_size: NA; cdr3_aa: CASSFARGELFF; cdr3_nt: TGTGCCAGCAGCTTCGCACGCGGGGAGCTGTTTTTT
j_call: TRBJ2-1; d_call: NA; v_call: TRBV7-9; clone_size: NA; cdr3_aa: CASSSGQQFF; cdr3_nt: TGTGCCAGCAGCTCGGGACAGCAGTTCTTC
j_call: TRBJ2-5; d_call: NA; v_call: TRBV12-5; clone_size: NA; cdr3_aa: CASGLDPETQYF; cdr3_nt: TGTGCTAGTGGTTTGGATCCAGAGACCCAGTACTTC
j_call: TRBJ1-2; d_call: NA; v_call: TRBV10-2; clone_size: NA; cdr3_aa: CASSDSGSGYTF; cdr3_nt: TGCGCCAGCAGTGACTCAGGGTCCGGCTACACCTTC
j_call: TRBJ2-3; d_call: NA; v_call: TRBV4-1; clone_size: NA; cdr3_aa: CASSPLSGLDTQYF; cdr3_nt: TGCGCCAGCAGCCCGCTGTCCGGACTTGATACGCAGTATTTT
j_call: TRBJ1-1; d_call: NA; v_call: TRBV4-1; clone_size: NA; cdr3_aa: CASSQDNPGITEAFF; cdr3_nt: TGCGCCAGCAGCCAAGATAACCCAGGAATCACTGAAGCTTTCTTT
j_call: TRBJ1-1; d_call: NA; v_call: TRBV6-5; clone_size: NA; cdr3_aa: CASSTTGGTTEAFF; cdr3_nt: TGTGCCAGCAGCACAACAGGAGGGACGACTGAAGCTTTCTTT
j_call: TRBJ2-1; d_call: NA; v_call: TRBV4-3; clone_size: NA; cdr3_aa: CASSPVLGGEHNEQFF; cdr3_nt: TGCGCCAGCAGCCCAGTTCTAGGCGGCGAACACAATGAGCAGTTCTTC
j_call: TRBJ1-1; d_call: NA; v_call: TRBV9; clone_size: NA; cdr3_aa: CASSGKLQGTEAFF; cdr3_nt: TGTGCCAGCAGCGGTAAATTACAGGGCACTGAAGCTTTCTTT
j_call: TRBJ1-1; d_call: TRBD1; v_call: TRBV7-3; clone_size: NA; cdr3_aa: CASSLTGTANTEAFF; cdr3_nt: TGTGCCAGCAGCTTAACAGGGACAGCAAACACTGAAGCTTTCTTT
j_call: TRBJ1-1; d_call: NA; v_call: TRBV2; clone_size: NA; cdr3_aa: CASVDQYTEAFF; cdr3_nt: TGTGCCAGCGTCGATCAGTACACTGAAGCTTTCTTT
j_call: TRBJ1-1; d_call: NA; v_call: TRBV7-6; clone_size: NA; cdr3_aa: CASSLSRVGLLNTEAFF; cdr3_nt: TGTGCCAGCAGCTTAAGCAGGGTTGGTCTCCTGAACACTGAAGCTTTCTTT
j_call: TRBJ2-7; d_call: TRBD1; v_call: TRBV27; clone_size: NA; cdr3_aa: CASSSTGGGLYEQYF; cdr3_nt: TGTGCCAGCAGTTCAACAGGGGGCGGACTCTACGAGCAGTACTTC